These T cell receptor beta chains were read from a single sample in a study of blood T cells in healthy people across ages. TCRdb ran MiXCR on the 5' RACE reads and lists one entry per CDR3 protein. Among about 1,000,000 distinct CDR3 sequences listed, 35% to 50% were seen once. Sequenced sample: blood. The source of these receptors is a woman in her sixties in good health. Both conserved end residues are part of each CDR3. D genes are given only for firm matches. Clone size, where shown, is once, few, many, or a class for clones that have expanded.

D gene: TRBD1
V gene: TRBV7-9
J gene: TRBJ1-2
clone size: NA
CDR3 DNA: TGTGCCAGCAGCTCTGACAGGGGGGACGACTATGGCTACACCTTC
CDR3 protein: CASSSDRGDDYGYTF

D gene: TRBD2
V gene: TRBV12-3/TRBV12-4
J gene: TRBJ2-3
clone size: NA
CDR3 DNA: TGTGCCAGCAGTAATGAGGTAGCGGGTCGCACAGATACGCAGTATTTT
CDR3 protein: CASSNEVAGRTDTQYF

D gene: NA
V gene: TRBV29-1
J gene: TRBJ2-6
clone size: many
CDR3 DNA: TGCAGCGTTGGAGAGTCTGGGGCCAACGTCCTGACTTTC
CDR3 protein: CSVGESGANVLTF

D gene: TRBD2
V gene: TRBV20-1
J gene: TRBJ2-5
clone size: once
CDR3 DNA: TGCAGTGCTAGAGAGGTGGGGAGCGGGAGGGCCGTACTTGAGCAGTACTTC
CDR3 protein: CSAREVGSGRAVLEQYF

D gene: NA
V gene: TRBV6-6
J gene: TRBJ2-1
clone size: NA
CDR3 DNA: TGTGCCAGCACCGGGGGCAGTTACAATGGGCAGTTCTTC
CDR3 protein: CASTGGSYNGQFF

D gene: NA
V gene: TRBV5-4
J gene: TRBJ2-5
clone size: few
CDR3 DNA: TGTGCCAGCAAAAGGCTGGATTGGGAGACCCAGTACTTC
CDR3 protein: CASKRLDWETQYF

D gene: TRBD1
V gene: TRBV12-3/TRBV12-4
J gene: TRBJ2-7
clone size: NA
CDR3 DNA: TGTGCCAGCAGTTTCGGGCAGGGGGCCCACTACGAGCAGTACTTC
CDR3 protein: CASSFGQGAHYEQYF

D gene: NA
V gene: TRBV12-3/TRBV12-4
J gene: TRBJ2-1
clone size: NA
CDR3 DNA: TGTGCCAGCCATAACACACGGGCAGGGCCAGAATCGGCCTACAATGAGCAGTTCTTC
CDR3 protein: CASHNTRAGPESAYNEQFF

D gene: NA
V gene: TRBV5-1
J gene: TRBJ2-1
clone size: NA
CDR3 DNA: TGCGCCAGCAGCTTGACTCGGTCAAGCTCCTACAATGAGCAGTTCTTC
CDR3 protein: CASSLTRSSSYNEQFF

D gene: NA
V gene: TRBV20-1
J gene: TRBJ2-7
clone size: few
CDR3 DNA: TGCAGTGCTAGGGTCGACCGGGGTTGGGAGCAGTACTTC
CDR3 protein: CSARVDRGWEQYF

D gene: NA
V gene: TRBV29-1
J gene: TRBJ2-1
clone size: few
CDR3 DNA: TGCAGCGCTTCGGTCGCAAATGAGCAGTTCTTC
CDR3 protein: CSASVANEQFF

D gene: NA
V gene: TRBV2
J gene: TRBJ2-1
clone size: NA
CDR3 DNA: TGTGCCAGCAGGGAACAGAACAATGAGCAGTTCTTC
CDR3 protein: CASREQNNEQFF

D gene: NA
V gene: TRBV14
J gene: TRBJ2-7
clone size: NA
CDR3 DNA: TGTGCCAGCAGCCAAGATCCGATTGCCTACGAGCAGTACTTC
CDR3 protein: CASSQDPIAYEQYF

D gene: NA
V gene: TRBV28
J gene: TRBJ2-5
clone size: NA
CDR3 DNA: TGTGCCAGCACGGGGGATACAGAGACCCAGTACTTC
CDR3 protein: CASTGDTETQYF

D gene: NA
V gene: TRBV28
J gene: TRBJ2-7
clone size: few
CDR3 DNA: TGTGCCAGCAGTGCACACGGGGATCCCTACGAGCAGTACTTC
CDR3 protein: CASSAHGDPYEQYF

D gene: NA
V gene: TRBV20-1
J gene: TRBJ2-7
clone size: NA
CDR3 DNA: TGCAGTGCTAGAGCGCCCCGGGACGGCTTCTACGAGCAGTACTTC
CDR3 protein: CSARAPRDGFYEQYF

D gene: NA
V gene: TRBV4-1
J gene: TRBJ2-3
clone size: NA
CDR3 DNA: TGCGCCAGCAGCCCCTCCCCGTGGGAGACAGATACGCAGTATTTT
CDR3 protein: CASSPSPWETDTQYF

D gene: TRBD1
V gene: TRBV15
J gene: TRBJ1-4
clone size: NA
CDR3 DNA: TGTGCCACCAGCAGAGAACCGACAGGGGTTGGGGAAAAACTGTTTTTT
CDR3 protein: CATSREPTGVGEKLFF

D gene: TRBD2
V gene: TRBV7-2
J gene: TRBJ2-1
clone size: NA
CDR3 DNA: TGTGCCAGCAGCTTAGCCGGGATAGCGGGAGATGAGCAGTTCTTC
CDR3 protein: CASSLAGIAGDEQFF

D gene: NA
V gene: TRBV6-5
J gene: TRBJ2-2
clone size: NA
CDR3 DNA: TGTGCCAGCAGTTACTGGGTGGGGGCGGACACCGGGGAGCTGTTTTTT
CDR3 protein: CASSYWVGADTGELFF

D gene: NA
V gene: TRBV20-1
J gene: TRBJ2-4
clone size: NA
CDR3 DNA: TGCAGTGCTAGAGATTTTCGGGCTGGGGAGAGGTTCAAAAACATTCAGTACTTC
CDR3 protein: CSARDFRAGERFKNIQYF

D gene: NA
V gene: TRBV20-1
J gene: TRBJ2-7
clone size: NA
CDR3 DNA: TGCAGTGCTAGGCCCGGGGACTACGAGCAGTACTTC
CDR3 protein: CSARPGDYEQYF

D gene: TRBD1
V gene: TRBV30
J gene: TRBJ2-7
clone size: NA
CDR3 DNA: TGTGCCTGGAGTGGCGGGACAGGAGGGGCCTACGAGCAGTACTTC
CDR3 protein: CAWSGGTGGAYEQYF

D gene: NA
V gene: TRBV3-1
J gene: TRBJ2-4
clone size: NA
CDR3 DNA: TGTGCCAGCGGCCAATCGGTCAAAAACATTCAGTACTTC
CDR3 protein: CASGQSVKNIQYF

D gene: NA
V gene: TRBV5-1
J gene: TRBJ2-3
clone size: few
CDR3 DNA: TGCGCCAGCAGCCGGGACCAAGGGGATACGCAGTATTTT
CDR3 protein: CASSRDQGDTQYF

D gene: NA
V gene: TRBV29-1
J gene: TRBJ2-3
clone size: NA
CDR3 DNA: TGCAGCGTCCACGGAACTAGCACAGATACGCAGTATTTT
CDR3 protein: CSVHGTSTDTQYF

D gene: TRBD1
V gene: TRBV20-1
J gene: TRBJ1-2
clone size: few
CDR3 DNA: TGCAGTGCTAATGACAGGGTCGGCTACACCTTC
CDR3 protein: CSANDRVGYTF

D gene: NA
V gene: TRBV11-2
J gene: TRBJ2-3
clone size: NA
CDR3 DNA: TGTGCCAGCAGCTCTCCAGGGGTTTTGAGCACAGATACGCAGTATTTT
CDR3 protein: CASSSPGVLSTDTQYF

D gene: NA
V gene: TRBV29-1
J gene: TRBJ1-4
clone size: NA
CDR3 DNA: TGCAGCGTAGAGGACATGGATCTTCGTGAAAAACTGTTTTTT
CDR3 protein: CSVEDMDLREKLFF

D gene: NA
V gene: TRBV2
J gene: TRBJ2-6
clone size: NA
CDR3 DNA: TGTGCCAGCAGTGAACTTTGGCAATCCTCTGGGGCCAACGTCCTGACTTTC
CDR3 protein: CASSELWQSSGANVLTF

D gene: NA
V gene: TRBV29-1
J gene: TRBJ1-2
clone size: few
CDR3 DNA: TGCAGCGTCCAGAAGGGGGTCTATGGCTACACCTTC
CDR3 protein: CSVQKGVYGYTF